The subject of this entry is one TCR beta chain. The antigen is unknown. The record originates from a study of T cell responses to AZD1222 COVID-19 vaccine. The V end was cut by 7 bases, the J end by 4 bases, with 17 bases between. Per the germline V gene, CDR1 is MDHEN and CDR2 is SYDVKM. The CDR3 spans 15 residues. Notes on the study in general: Nearly half of the spike-specific TCRs reportedly recognize variant regions that carry no mutations.

Assay used: immunoSEQ multiplex PCR; TCRdb lists only in-frame clones, some missing. The table has 150,000 to 200,000 clones, 94% seen once. The V and J genes are TRBV28 and TRBJ1-5; D is perhaps TRBD1 (5 bases). The sequencing here drew on peripheral blood, taken on day 0 of AZD1222 vaccination. The TCR sequence derives from an adult in good health. CDR3 in amino acids: CASTPQAFGNQPQHF. CDR3 nucleotides: TGTGCCAGCACCCCACAGGCGTTTGGTAATCAGCCCCAGCATTTT.